A single sample is the source of the 28 T cell receptor beta chains below, sequenced in a study of blood T cell repertoires in COVID-19. Assay: immunoSEQ multiplex PCR; the TCRdb copy retains only in-frame clones and omits some. The table lists roughly 39,000 clones, over 80% of them singletons. The source material was peripheral blood. The receptors originated from a man aged 45 to 65 with active or convalescent COVID-19.

The chain recombines TRBV2 with TRBJ1-5, with TRBD1 identical over 8 bases. The germline CDR1 and CDR2 sequences are SNHLY and FYNNEI. The junction had 6 bases not matched to a gene; V was cut back by 4 bases and J by 4 bases. CDR3 length: 15 amino acids. For the CDR3, the DNA is TGTGCCAGCAGTGCCCGGACAGGGAGGAATCAGCCCCAGCATTTT. Amino acid sequence: CASSARTGRNQPQHF.

V gene TRBV27 combines with J gene TRBJ2-7, with 11 bases identical to TRBD2. With 1 base clipped from V and 3 bases from J, the junction kept 5 bases outside the gene matches. The length of the CDR3 is 16 residues. The germline V gene encodes CDR1 MNHEY and CDR2 SMNVEV (reference sequence). CDR3 in DNA: TGTGCCAGCAGTTTATGGTCTAGCGGGAGGCACTACGAGCAGTACTTC. Protein sequence: CASSLWSSGRHYEQYF.

V and J are TRBV9 and TRBJ1-1; TRBD1 matches at 9 bases. The CDR3 is made up of 14 amino acids. Germline lookup yields CDR1 SGDLS and CDR2 YYNGEE. V trimming: 4 bases; J trimming: 3 bases; junction bases outside the gene matches: 4. Here the CDR3 reads CASSLGQGHTEAFF. The CDR3 nucleotides are TGTGCCAGCAGCTTAGGACAGGGGCACACTGAAGCTTTCTTT.

This clone was seen only a few times. This chain uses TRBV7-9 with TRBJ2-6; the match to TRBD1 covers 7 bases. V shed 5 bases and J 2 bases; nucleotides not matched to a gene: 9. Per the germline V gene, CDR1 is SEHNR and CDR2 is FQNEAQ (reference sequence). The CDR3 length is 17 residues. The CDR3 DNA sequence: TGTGCCAGCAGCATAAATACAGGGACAGCTGGGGCCAACGTCCTGACTTTC. Amino acid sequence: CASSINTGTAGANVLTF.

This chain joins TRBV7-9 and TRBJ2-3; TRBD1 aligns across 10 bases. The V segment lost 2 bases and the J segment 5 bases; nucleotides outside the gene matches: 4. CDR1 is SEHNR and CDR2 is FQNEAQ in the germline V gene (reference sequence). The CDR3 covers 15 residues. CDR3 in amino acids: CASSLFGTGEDTQYF. The DNA for the CDR3 is TGTGCCAGCAGCTTATTTGGGACAGGGGAAGATACGCAGTATTTT. Drawing the rest from reference TRBV7-9 and TRBJ2-3, the complete variable domain is DTGVSQNPRHKITKRGQNVTFRCDPISEHNRLYWYRQTLGQGPEFLTYFQNEAQLEKSRLLSDRFSAERPKGSFSTLEIQRTEQGDSAMYLCASSLFGTGEDTQYFGPGTRLTVL.

V gene TRBV5-1 combines with J gene TRBJ2-5, with D perhaps TRBD1 (6 bases). There are 13 residues in the CDR3. V lost 2 bases and J 3 bases, leaving 8 bases between the germline ends. Germline V gene data show CDR1 as SGHRS and CDR2 as YFSETQ. In DNA, the CDR3 is TGCGCCAGCAGCTTACGGACAGAAGAGACCCAGTACTTC. This codes for CASSLRTEETQYF.

The genes are TRBV3-1 (or the pseudogene TRBV3-2) and TRBJ1-2; TRBD1 matches 8 bases. V dropped 0 bases and J dropped 6; count of bases not matched to a gene: 6. The CDR3 sequence is 15 residues long. Per germline, CDR1 LGHDT and CDR2 YNNKEL (reference sequence). This chain's CDR3 is CASSQDWSGGDGYTF. The CDR3 nucleotides read TGTGCCAGCAGCCAAGATTGGTCAGGGGGCGATGGCTACACCTTC.

This clone was picked up one time. The V and J genes are TRBV10-2 and TRBJ1-1; D is undetermined. This CDR3 region has 13 residues. The V end lost 2 bases, the J end lost 1 base, and 5 bases lay between the germline ends. Germline CDR1 and CDR2: WSHSY and SAAADI. The CDR3 reads CASSEAQNTEAFF. The CDR3 DNA reads TGCGCCAGCAGTGAGGCGCAGAACACTGAAGCTTTCTTT.

CDR3 nucleotides: TGCGCCAGCAGCTCCTTAGCGGGAGGGCACTACAATGAGCAGTTCTTC. Protein sequence: CASSSLAGGHYNEQFF. This chain joins TRBV5-1 and TRBJ2-1; 11 nucleotides line up with TRBD2. The CDR3 runs to 16 residues. V lost 3 bases to trimming and J lost 3 bases; unmatched junction nucleotides: 5. The V gene's germline CDR1 is SGHRS and CDR2 YFSETQ.

In its sample, this clone was seen a few times. DNA of the CDR3: TGTGCCAGCAGTCCCCGTGGGGCCAGCAATCAGCCCCAGCATTTT. Translated, it gives CASSPRGASNQPQHF. V is TRBV28 and J is TRBJ1-5; D is perhaps TRBD1 (5 bases). The ends were cut back, 5 bases at V and 1 base at J, with 12 bases in the middle. This CDR3 has 15 residues. CDR1 and CDR2 from the germline V gene are MDHEN and SYDVKM.

Only one count was recorded for this clone. This chain connects TRBV5-1 to TRBJ2-3; D is perhaps TRBD2 (6 bases). The CDR3 contains 14 residues. With 4 bases removed from V and 0 bases from J, the gap between germline ends came to 9 bases. Germline V lookup: CDR1 SGHRS, CDR2 YFSETQ. The CDR3 bases are TGCGCCAGCAGCGTAGCGGAAAGCACAGATACGCAGTATTTT. It specifies CASSVAESTDTQYF. Filled out from reference TRBV5-1 and TRBJ2-3, the complete variable domain reads KAGVTQTPRYLIKTRGQQVTLSCSPISGHRSVSWYQQTPGQGLQFLFEYFSETQRNKGNFPGRFSGRQFSNSRSEMNVSTLELGDSALYLCASSVAESTDTQYFGPGTRLTVL.

The V and J genes are TRBV6-1 and TRBJ2-7, with a tentative D call TRBD2 (6 bases). Germline values: CDR1 MNHNS, CDR2 SASEGT. The CDR3 has 14 amino acids. V gave up 0 bases and J gave up 4 bases, with 10 bases separating them. The CDR3 is CASSEALRGYEQYV. Here the CDR3 DNA reads TGTGCCAGCAGTGAAGCGCTGCGGGGTTACGAGCAGTACGTC.

J is TRBJ2-7 and V is TRBV19, with D possibly TRBD1 on 5 matching bases. Germline V gene data show CDR1 as LNHDA and CDR2 as SQIVND (reference sequence). The CDR3 is 13 residues long. With 6 bases removed from V and 3 bases from J, the gap between germline ends came to 12 bases. The CDR3 is CASSITTVYEQYF. The CDR3, as DNA: TGTGCCAGTAGCATAACGACAGTCTACGAGCAGTACTTC.

The chain has TRBV5-4 and TRBJ2-1; 8 bases are shared with TRBD1. Germline V gene lookup returns CDR1 SGHNT and CDR2 YYREEE (reference sequence). With 4 bases clipped from V and 0 bases from J, the junction kept 12 bases outside the gene matches. The CDR3 totals 18 residues. CDR3 nucleotide sequence: TGTGCCAGCAGCACCGCCCCCACCACAGGGGGCTCCTACAATGAGCAGTTCTTC. It specifies CASSTAPTTGGSYNEQFF.

The gene calls are TRBV3-1 (or the pseudogene TRBV3-2) and TRBJ2-1; 9 bases match TRBD2. This CDR3 has 18 residues. V trimming: 1 base; J trimming: 5 bases; junction bases outside the gene matches: 12. Germline CDR1 reads LGHDT; CDR2 reads YNNKEL (reference sequence). This chain's CDR3 is CASSQAPLTASGNNEQFF. In nucleotides, the CDR3 is TGTGCCAGCAGCCAAGCCCCCCTTACTGCTAGCGGGAACAATGAGCAGTTCTTC.

This chain joins TRBV7-9 and TRBJ1-1; weak D call: TRBD1 (5 bases). The germline CDR1 and CDR2 sequences are SEHNR and FQNEAQ (reference sequence). Trimming removed 5 bases at V and 4 bases at J, with 14 bases between. This CDR3 is 14 amino acids long. The CDR3 here is CASSLRGGVTEAFF. The CDR3 DNA reads TGTGCCAGCAGCCTCCGGGGGGGAGTCACTGAAGCTTTCTTT.

The rearrangement uses TRBV7-3 and TRBJ2-1; 10 nucleotides match TRBD2. The CDR3 runs to 16 residues. Germline trimming cut 5 bases from V and 5 bases from J; bases unmatched to any gene: 9. Germline-derived CDR1 and CDR2 are SGHTA and FQGTGA. Written as DNA, the CDR3 is TGTGCCAGCAGCCGCCTAGCGGGAGCGCAGGACAATGAGCAGTTCTTC. This gives the protein CASSRLAGAQDNEQFF.

The chain combines TRBV6-2 or TRBV6-3 with TRBJ1-5, with 10 bases fitting TRBD1. Per the germline V gene, CDR1 is MNHEY and CDR2 is SVGEGT. The V segment lost 1 base and the J segment 0 bases; nucleotides outside the gene matches: 9. This CDR3 region has 19 residues. The CDR3 nucleotides are TGTGCCAGCAGTTACTTACGGGGACAGGGGCTCGGTAGCAATCAGCCCCAGCATTTT. Translated: CASSYLRGQGLGSNQPQHF.

The rearrangement uses TRBV7-3 and TRBJ2-7, with 9 positions matching TRBD2. Trimming at V came to 0 bases and at J to 7 bases, leaving 4 bases not matched to a gene. The CDR3 length is 14 residues. Germline V gene lookup returns CDR1 SGHTA and CDR2 FQGTGA. The CDR3 bases are TGTGCCAGCAGCTTAACGAGCCTAGCGGGGGAGCAGTACTTC. Its protein is CASSLTSLAGEQYF. The whole variable domain, remainder taken from reference TRBV7-3 and TRBJ2-7, is GAGVSQTPSNKVTEKGKYVELRCDPISGHTALYWYRQSLGQGPEFLIYFQGTGAADDSGLPNDRFFAVRPEGSVSTLKIQRTERGDSAVYLCASSLTSLAGEQYFGPGTRLTVT.

The CDR3 protein is CASTRASGSYEQFF. The CDR3 DNA follows: TGTGCCAGCACTAGGGCTAGCGGGAGCTATGAGCAGTTCTTC. The chain carries TRBV19 and TRBJ2-1, with 10 bases that match TRBD2. V lost 9 bases and J lost 8; bases outside the gene matches: 10. This CDR3 comprises 14 residues. Germline V gives CDR1 LNHDA, CDR2 SQIVND (reference sequence).

The V gene is TRBV18, the J gene TRBJ2-7; TRBD1 matches at 8 bases. The V and J ends lost 2 bases and 3 bases, in that order; junction bases with no gene match: 3. CDR3 length: 14 residues. Germline lookup yields CDR1 KGHSH and CDR2 LQKENI. The CDR3, as DNA: TGTGCCAGCTCACCAGCACAGGGGGTCTACGAGCAGTACTTC. Residues: CASSPAQGVYEQYF.

The chain is built from TRBV10-3 and TRBJ2-7; the D gene is possibly TRBD1 (5 bases). The germline V gene has CDR1 ENHRY and CDR2 SYGVKD. The CDR3 has 11 residues. Trimming took off 6 bases at V and 3 bases at J, with 6 bases between the two ends. CDR3 amino acids: CAIRTDYEQYF. CDR3 nucleotide sequence: TGTGCCATCAGGACAGACTACGAGCAGTACTTC.

The chain joins TRBV29-1 to TRBJ1-1, with D perhaps TRBD1 (5 bases). V was cut by 4 bases and J by 2 bases, with 5 bases left in between. This CDR3 has 11 residues. CDR1 and CDR2 (germline): SQVTM, ANQGSEA. For the CDR3, the DNA is TGCAGCGTTGGGACAAACACTGAAGCTTTCTTT. As protein: CSVGTNTEAFF.

The CDR3 here is CSARGTGAQYF. The CDR3 nucleotides read TGCAGTGCTAGAGGTACAGGGGCCCAGTACTTC. The J gene is TRBJ2-5, the V gene TRBV20-1; 7 nucleotides line up with TRBD1. Germline V gene sequence: CDR1 DFQATT, CDR2 SNEGSKA (reference sequence). The V and J ends lost 1 base and 9 bases, in that order; junction bases with no gene match: 2. The CDR3 loop spans 11 amino acids.

This sequence joins TRBV5-1 and TRBJ2-3, with TRBD2 matching over 10 bases. The germline gives CDR1 SGHRS, CDR2 YFSETQ. Trimming at V came to 3 bases and at J to 3 bases, leaving 7 bases not matched to a gene. This CDR3 has 16 amino acids. The CDR3 coding sequence is TGCGCCAGCAGCTGGGTGCCTAGCGGGGGAACAGATACGCAGTATTTT. Translation gives CASSWVPSGGTDTQYF.

This clone appeared once. This chain connects TRBV11-2 to TRBJ2-6, with unresolved D. Between the trimmed V and J ends, which lost 3 bases and 0 bases, there was a span of 6 bases. The germline V gene has CDR1 SGHAT and CDR2 FQNNGV. The CDR3 length is 15 residues. CDR3 amino acids: CASSLQVSGANVLTF. The CDR3 region has the DNA TGTGCCAGCAGCTTGCAGGTCTCTGGGGCCAACGTCCTGACTTTC.

A single count supports this clone. The V call is TRBV5-1, the J call TRBJ2-2; 7 bases are shared with TRBD2. Germline V gene sequence: CDR1 SGHRS, CDR2 YFSETQ. The length of the CDR3 is 15 residues. V lost 5 bases to trimming and J lost 4 bases; unmatched junction nucleotides: 8. Written as DNA, the CDR3 is TGCGCCAGCAGTAGGAGGGAGGGTGTCACCGGGGAGCTGTTTTTT. Protein: CASSRREGVTGELFF.

The chain has TRBV28 and TRBJ2-4; tentatively, D is TRBD1 (5 bases). The CDR3 spans 17 residues. Trimming removed 7 bases from V and 0 bases from J, with 19 bases in between. Germline loops: CDR1 MDHEN, CDR2 SYDVKM. The CDR3 here is CASTVGHTNIAKNIQYF. Here the CDR3 DNA reads TGTGCCAGCACGGTGGGGCATACAAATATAGCCAAAAACATTCAGTACTTC.